The present T cell receptor (beta chain) was sequenced within a study of blood T cells in healthy people across ages. Primed by a sample-barcoded 5' primer and a J-beta primer mix, a second PCR proceeded for roughly 6 to 12 cycles. The template-switch adaptor, which had 12 random nucleotides, put a tag on each cDNA molecule. TCRdb itself ran the 5' RACE reads through MiXCR, one entry per CDR3 protein. This sample has 890,000 or so distinct CDR3 sequences, with around 62% found just once. V lost 7 bases to trimming and J lost 10 bases, with 8 bases between them. This CDR3 comprises 10 residues. Germline CDR1 is SNHLY and CDR2 is FYNNEI. Whole-study results and caveats: Across the age range, TCR beta diversity per million T cells fell in a roughly linear way.

About this clonotype itself: Its antigen is unidentified.

The specimen was blood. This sequence was found in a man between 25 and 39 years old in good health. The chain uses TRBV2 and TRBJ2-1, with D tentatively TRBD2 (6 bases). In DNA form, the CDR3 reads TGTGCCAGCATTGGGAGGGAGCAGTTCTTC. Amino acid sequence: CASIGREQFF. The full variable domain, in which reference TRBV2 and TRBJ2-1 provide the parts outside the CDR3, is EPEVTQTPSHQVTQMGQEVILRCVPISNHLYFYWYRQILGQKVEFLVSFYNNEISEKSEIFDDQFSVERPDGSNFTLKIRSTKLEDSAMYFCASIGREQFFGPGTRLTVL.